This TCR beta chain appears in the sequencing data of a study of T cell repertoires in urothelial bladder cancer (dated by TCRdb to the late 2010s). Context from the whole study: Of the approximately twelve resected lesions, three were clinical stage cT0, three were cTa, three were cT1, and three were cT2 or greater. Twelve patients with bladder lesions who were undergoing transurethral resection were prospectively identified. Some 11 resected bladder lesions, consisting of urothelial carcinoma (UC+) and benign (UC-) specimens, were examined. The study compared clonality of the TCR repertoire in bladder tumors against clonality in benign bladder inflammation. Overall study results and their limits: Urothelial carcinoma specimens had fewer T cells than benign specimens, with medians of approximately 5,500 and 24,000. In carcinoma specimens, up to roughly 15% of infiltrating lymphocytes were accounted for by a single T-cell clone, compared with 2% to 2.5% in benign specimens. The median percentage of tumor infiltrating lymphocytes was approximately 2.2% in carcinoma specimens and around 11% in benign specimens.

The TCR beta chain CDR3 region was sequenced with the immunoSEQ assay. The paper's data handling went like this. For each specimen, T-cell fraction, clonal dominance and maximum TCR clone frequency were calculated. Sourced from immuneACCESS, this table was stored by TCRdb with only in-frame sequences that have V and J called. A share of the clones is absent; for the studies checked, an unresolved V gene accounts for under half, and the remainder has no known explanation. V, J and clone size are taken as reported in that table, and D and trimming were inferred from the DNA itself. For this sample there are thousands of clones; 50% to 75% appear just once. The biggest ten clones account for about 32% of the sample. CDR3 length: 14 amino acids, cysteine to phenylalanine. Just CDR3 DNA is preserved here, 42 bases in frame from base 1. Trimming removed 4 bases from V and 1 base from J, leaving 10 bases between the germline ends. The germline V gene (reference sequence) provides CDR1 MNHEY and CDR2 SMNVEV.

Specimens of bladder lesions were obtained during transurethral resection and kept at -80C. DNA was isolated from the bladder specimens obtained at transurethral resection. Concerning this clone: Its antigen is still unknown. One base away there is no much larger clone; base qualities are not given.

The sequence derives from a human donor with urothelial carcinoma. The sample taken for sequencing was tumor-infiltrating cells from bladder cancer. Recombination linked TRBV27 to TRBJ1-1; TRBD1 is possibly the D segment (5 matching bases). The nucleotide sequence reads TGTGCCAGCAGTTCCCCCGGGGGGAACACTGAAGCTTTCTTT. This is translated as CASSSPGGNTEAFF.